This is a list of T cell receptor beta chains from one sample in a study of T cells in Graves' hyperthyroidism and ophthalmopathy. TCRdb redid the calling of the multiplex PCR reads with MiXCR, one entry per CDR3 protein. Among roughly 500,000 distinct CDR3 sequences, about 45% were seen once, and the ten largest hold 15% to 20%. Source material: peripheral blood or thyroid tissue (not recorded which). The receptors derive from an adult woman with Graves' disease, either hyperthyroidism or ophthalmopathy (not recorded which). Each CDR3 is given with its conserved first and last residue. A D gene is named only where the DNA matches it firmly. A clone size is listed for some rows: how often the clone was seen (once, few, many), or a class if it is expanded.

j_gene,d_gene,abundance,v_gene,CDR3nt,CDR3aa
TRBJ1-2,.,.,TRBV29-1,TGCAGCGTTGATGGATCCTATGGCTACACCTTC,CSVDGSYGYTF
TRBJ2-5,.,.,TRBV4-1,TGCGCCAGCAGTCTCGGGCGGGAACAAGAGACCCAGTACTTC,CASSLGREQETQYF
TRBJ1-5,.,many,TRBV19,TGTGCCAGTAGTGACAGGACCAATCAGCCCCAGCATTTT,CASSDRTNQPQHF
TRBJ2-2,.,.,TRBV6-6,TGTGCCAGCAGGAGGCTAGGGGAGCTGTTTTTT,CASRRLGELFF
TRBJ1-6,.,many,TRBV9,TGTGCCAGCAGCGTAGGGACCGAGCCGAGTAATTCACCCCTCCACTTT,CASSVGTEPSNSPLHF
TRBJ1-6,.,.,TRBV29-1,TGCAGCGTTGGAGGGGGTTTAGGTTCACCCCTCCACTTT,CSVGGGLGSPLHF
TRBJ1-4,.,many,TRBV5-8,TGTGCCAGCAGCTTCTCGAATGAAAAACTGTTTTTT,CASSFSNEKLFF
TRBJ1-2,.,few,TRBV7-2,TGTGCCAGCAGCTTGTGGGAATATGGCTACACCTTC,CASSLWEYGYTF
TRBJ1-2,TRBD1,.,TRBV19,TGTGCCAGTAACCCGGGACAGAGTTTTTATGGCTACACCTTC,CASNPGQSFYGYTF
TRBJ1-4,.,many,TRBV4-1,TGCGCCAGCAGCTCAGACAGGATTAATGAAAAACTGTTTTTT,CASSSDRINEKLFF
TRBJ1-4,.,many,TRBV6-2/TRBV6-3,TGTGCCAGCAGACAGGACGGCTTGAGTGAAAAACTGTTTTTT,CASRQDGLSEKLFF
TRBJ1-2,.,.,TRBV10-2,TGCGCCAGCAGTGAAAGGTCCCGGTTGGGCCACACCTTC,CASSERSRLGHTF
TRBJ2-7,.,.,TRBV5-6,TGTGCCAGCAGCTTGCCACCTACCAGCAACGAGCAGTACTTC,CASSLPPTSNEQYF